The subject of this entry is one T cell receptor beta chain. This CDR3 has 15 residues. V dropped 5 bases and J dropped 6 bases, with 16 bases sitting between them. Germline values: CDR1 MNHEY, CDR2 SVGAGI. Time point given: baseline, week 1 (first vaccination visit). Treatment reported: pre-vaccination baseline after standard-of-care therapy. The sample comes from a study of a mutant IDH1 vaccine in newly diagnosed glioma. Study summary: The therapy given earlier, which was standard therapy, consisted of radiotherapy, temozolomide, or both, and most of the patients received both.

The protocol was immunoSEQ multiplex PCR, while the TCRdb copy is restricted to in-frame clones and leaves out a portion. The table lists roughly 84,000 clones, 82% of them singletons, with about 5.3% in the top ten. The rearrangement links TRBV6-5 to TRBJ2-2, with D perhaps matching TRBD1 (5 bases). Sequencing used PBMCs, obtained from a glioma patient treated with radiotherapy, temozolomide or both. This clonotype originated in a man aged 40-55 years with glioma. Some clones in this sample may be carry-over from other donors' samples. CDR3 in amino acids: CASSRQGLESGELFF. CDR3 DNA sequence: TGTGCCAGCAGTCGGCAGGGTTTGGAGTCCGGGGAGCTGTTTTTT.